This TCR beta chain stems from a study of T cells in Graves' hyperthyroidism and ophthalmopathy. V lost 5 bases, J lost 8 bases, and 19 bases lay in between. The CDR3 loop spans 15 amino acids. From germline, CDR1 is KGHDR and CDR2 SFDVKD. Authors of the study amplified TCR beta CDR3 regions from RNA transcripts. TCR CDR3 regions were first amplified by RT-PCR with HTBI primers. TCRdb reprocessed the multiplex PCR reads with MiXCR, giving one entry per CDR3 protein. This sample yields a few hundred thousand distinct CDR3 sequences, of which approximately 14% are seen a single time; approximately 7.4% belongs to the top ten.

The V call is TRBV24-1, the J call TRBJ2-3; D remains unclear. Material for sequencing was blood. This TCR was recovered from a woman aged 25 to 45 with Graves' hyperthyroidism. The CDR3 DNA follows: TGTGCCACCAGTGGGGGTCCTTCGAGTTTATCTACGCAGTATTTT. It translates to CATSGGPSSLSTQYF.